Listed here are 19 T cell receptor beta chains from one sample, sequenced in a study of persistence of HIV-infected CD4 T cells. The libraries were made with immunoSEQ version 4 in survey mode. Data came from immunoSEQ multiplex PCR; TCRdb stores just in-frame clones and leaves some out. The sample holds about 30,000 clones, 82% seen once. Which antigens these TCRs recognize remains unknown. The stimulus was lysate of CMV-infected fibroblasts, approximately 9.7 ug/mL. Sorted nonresponding memory CD4+ T cells were CD40L-negative, CD69-negative, CD45RO-high. The sample here was CD4+ T cells sorted from PBMCs after roughly 18-hour stimulation, taken from a patient who received antiretroviral therapy. Receptors were obtained from an adult man with HIV who was CMV-seropositive.

This rearrangement joins TRBV6-4 to TRBJ1-1; a possible D gene is TRBD1 (6 bases). Germline-derived CDR1 and CDR2 are MRHNA and SNTAGT. Trimming removed 4 bases from V and 0 bases from J, with 9 bases in between. This CDR3 is built from 14 residues. The CDR3 nucleotides are TGTGCCAGCAGTGTAGACAGGATGAACACTGAAGCTTTCTTT. This encodes CASSVDRMNTEAFF.

J is TRBJ1-2 and V is TRBV7-9, with D hard to call. The CDR3 length is 13 residues. Germline CDR1 reads SEHNR; CDR2 reads FQNEAQ (reference sequence). Between the trimmed V and J ends, which lost 5 bases and 4 bases, there was a span of 11 bases. The CDR3 is CASSPHSSYGYTF. CDR3 sequence (DNA): TGTGCCAGCAGCCCGCACAGTTCCTATGGCTACACCTTC.

This clone was observed a handful of times. The genes are TRBV5-1 and TRBJ2-7; D is ambiguous. CDR1 is SGHRS, CDR2 YFSETQ, per germline. V shed 1 base and J shed 2 bases, with 4 bases lying between them. The CDR3 extends over 12 amino acids. This chain's CDR3 is CASSLTTYEQYF. The CDR3 DNA reads as TGCGCCAGCAGCTTGACTACCTACGAGCAGTACTTC.

This clone was seen a handful of times. The J gene is TRBJ1-5, the V gene TRBV6-5; D gene unclear. V lost 7 bases and J lost 3, with 16 bases in between. Germline V gene sequence: CDR1 MNHEY, CDR2 SVGAGI. CDR3 length: 15 amino acids. The CDR3 coding sequence is TGTGCCAGCACCTCCCATAGAACCGACAATCAGCCCCAGCATTTT. This codes for CASTSHRTDNQPQHF.

The chain joins TRBV7-6 to TRBJ2-7; D not resolved. V lost 1 base and J 2 bases, leaving 9 bases between the germline ends. CDR3 length: 14 amino acids. The germline gives CDR1 SGHVS, CDR2 FNYEAQ. CDR3 DNA sequence: TGTGCCAGCAGCTTAGTATCAGGCACCTACGAGCAGTACTTC. Translation: CASSLVSGTYEQYF. Supplemented by reference TRBV7-6 and TRBJ2-7, the full variable domain reads GAGVSQSPRYKVTKRGQDVALRCDPISGHVSLYWYRQALGQGPEFLTYFNYEAQQDKSGLPNDRFSAERPEGSISTLTIQRTEQRDSAMYRCASSLVSGTYEQYFGPGTRLTVT.

The rearrangement joins TRBV12-5 to TRBJ1-1; 7 bases match TRBD1. CDR1 LGHNT and CDR2 FRNRAP come from the germline V gene. CDR3 length: 14 residues. V trimming: 5 bases; J trimming: 2 bases; junction bases outside the gene matches: 5. The CDR3 here is CASGPGQPNTEAFF. Written as DNA, the CDR3 is TGTGCTAGTGGTCCGGGACAGCCAAACACTGAAGCTTTCTTT.

The rearrangement links TRBV5-1 to TRBJ1-1; D is ambiguous. The length of the CDR3 is 14 residues. Looked up from germline, CDR1 is SGHRS and CDR2 is YFSETQ. Between the trimmed V and J ends, which lost 0 bases and 4 bases, there was a span of 10 bases. CDR3 in DNA: TGCGCCAGCAGCTTGGGGGCGGGAGGCACTGAAGCTTTCTTT. This gives the protein CASSLGAGGTEAFF.

The chain recombines TRBV2 with TRBJ2-7, with 14 bases fitting TRBD2. Trimming cost V 6 bases and J 7 bases; bases outside gene matches: 8. Germline-derived CDR1 and CDR2 are SNHLY and FYNNEI. The CDR3 is 15 amino acids. CDR3 in DNA: TGTGCCAGCAGGAGCCAGGGACTAGCGGGGGTTGAGCAGTACTTC. It encodes CASRSQGLAGVEQYF.

The chain combines TRBV5-1 with TRBJ2-3; maybe TRBD1 (6 bases). The V gene lost 6 bases and the J gene lost 1 base, with 15 bases spanning the gap. The CDR3 has 15 amino acids. Germline V CDR1 and CDR2: SGHRS, YFSETQ. CDR3 in amino acids: CASNPTRGRTDTQYF. The CDR3 DNA reads as TGCGCCAGCAACCCGACCAGGGGCCGCACAGATACGCAGTATTTT.

This chain links TRBV2 with TRBJ2-5, with 10 bases lining up with TRBD2. The CDR3 runs 15 residues. V gave up 7 bases and J gave up 2 bases; unmatched junction bases: 7. The germline CDR1 and CDR2 sequences are SNHLY and FYNNEI. The CDR3 spells CASKAASGRQETQYF. The CDR3 DNA is TGTGCCAGCAAGGCAGCTAGCGGGAGACAAGAGACCCAGTACTTC.

This chain connects TRBV23-1 to TRBJ1-4; 7 bases map to TRBD1. TRBV23-1 is an ORF, and what it does is uncertain. V dropped 0 bases and J dropped 0; count of bases not matched to a gene: 7. The CDR3 has 18 amino acids. The CDR3 DNA follows: TGCGCCAGCAGTCAATCGTCGACAGGGCCTGCAACTAATGAAAAACTGTTTTTT. It yields the protein CASSQSSTGPATNEKLFF.

This rearrangement joins TRBV19 to TRBJ1-1; 8 bases agree with TRBD1. Looked up from germline, CDR1 is LNHDA and CDR2 is SQIVND (reference sequence). V lost 1 base, J lost 4 bases, and 8 bases stayed unmatched. The CDR3 covers 16 residues. CDR3 protein: CASSIVHRGSITEAFF. In nucleotides, the CDR3 is TGTGCCAGTAGTATAGTCCACAGGGGGTCTATCACTGAAGCTTTCTTT.

V gene TRBV13 combines with J gene TRBJ1-1, with D maybe TRBD1 (6 bases). Trimming cost V 4 bases and J 0 bases, with 15 bases left between them. This CDR3 region has 16 residues. The V gene's germline CDR1 is PRHDT and CDR2 FYEKMQ (reference sequence). CDR3 nucleotides: TGTGCCAGCAGCTCAAGATACAGGGCCTTGAACACTGAAGCTTTCTTT. Translated: CASSSRYRALNTEAFF.

The chain carries TRBV7-2 and TRBJ1-1; TRBD1 might be the D (5 bases). Trimming stripped 3 bases from V and 0 bases from J, with 11 bases between. CDR1 is SGHTA, CDR2 FQGNSA, per germline. This CDR3 comprises 15 residues. This chain's CDR3 is CASSFVGGMNTEAFF. The DNA of the CDR3 is TGTGCCAGCAGCTTCGTCGGGGGGATGAACACTGAAGCTTTCTTT.

This chain joins TRBV7-6 and TRBJ2-5; TRBD2 matches 13 bases. The V gene's germline CDR1 is SGHVS and CDR2 FNYEAQ. Trimming at V came to 5 bases and at J to 2 bases, leaving 2 bases not matched to a gene. This CDR3 is 15 amino acids long. CDR3 coding DNA: TGTGCCAGCAGCCAACTAGCGGGGGGGCAAGAGACCCAGTACTTC. Its translation: CASSQLAGGQETQYF.

The gene calls are TRBV6-5 and TRBJ1-2; D is undetermined. Trimming stripped 2 bases from V and 4 bases from J, with 11 bases between. Per the germline V gene, CDR1 is MNHEY and CDR2 is SVGAGI. CDR3 length equals 14 residues. The CDR3 protein is CASSYLRRGYGYTF. The CDR3 DNA reads TGTGCCAGCAGTTACCTACGGCGGGGCTATGGCTACACCTTC.

DNA of the CDR3: TGTGCCTGGAGTCCGGCCCCAGGAAGCAATCAGCCCCAGCATTTT. Translated, it gives CAWSPAPGSNQPQHF. The chain employs TRBV30 and TRBJ1-5, with D unclear. Germline V gene sequence: CDR1 GTSNPN, CDR2 SVGIG (reference sequence). Trimming removed 2 bases at V and 1 base at J, with 12 bases between. This CDR3 has 15 residues.

The V and J genes are TRBV30 and TRBJ2-4; D gene uncertain. This CDR3 region has 15 residues. V was trimmed by 2 bases and J by 1 base, leaving 12 bases between them. From germline, CDR1 is GTSNPN and CDR2 SVGIG (reference sequence). The CDR3, as DNA: TGTGCCTGGAGTAGGTCATGGGTGGCCAAAAACATTCAGTACTTC. Translated: CAWSRSWVAKNIQYF.

Notes on this clone: One end of the junction fails to match germline, which may point to a read error. The CDR3 bases are TGTGCCAGCAGTTTAGATAGGGGGGCCCAGTACTTC. It codes for CASSLDRGAQYF. This chain joins TRBV7-6 and TRBJ2-5; tentatively, D is TRBD1 or TRBD2 (6 bases each). Looked up from germline, CDR1 is SGHVS and CDR2 is FNYEAQ. The CDR3 totals 12 residues.